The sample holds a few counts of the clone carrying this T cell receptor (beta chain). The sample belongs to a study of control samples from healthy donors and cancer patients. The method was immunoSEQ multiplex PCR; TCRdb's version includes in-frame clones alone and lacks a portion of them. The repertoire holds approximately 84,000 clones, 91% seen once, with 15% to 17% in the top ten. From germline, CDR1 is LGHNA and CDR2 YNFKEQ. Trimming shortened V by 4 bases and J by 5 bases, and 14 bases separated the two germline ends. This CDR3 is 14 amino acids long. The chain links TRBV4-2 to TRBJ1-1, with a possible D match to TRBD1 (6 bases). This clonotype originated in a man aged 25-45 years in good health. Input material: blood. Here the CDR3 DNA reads TGTGCCAGCAGCCTCGGAGGGGGACTGACTGAAGCTTTCTTT. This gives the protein CASSLGGGLTEAFF.